These T cell receptor beta chains were read from a single sample in a study of T cell responses to AZD1222 COVID-19 vaccine. Only in-frame clones appear in the TCRdb table, and some are missing; sequencing was by immunoSEQ multiplex PCR. The repertoire consists of 120,000 or so clones, with 80% to 90% occurring once and the leading ten covering roughly 9%. The specimen was peripheral blood, collected on day 0 of AZD1222 vaccination. All receptors come from an adult in good health. Each CDR3 is given with its conserved first and last residue. D genes are given only for firm matches. Only part of the rows carry a size: once, few, many, or a class if the clone is expanded.

d_call j_call v_call clone_size cdr3_nt cdr3_aa
NA TRBJ1-6 TRBV30 NA TGTGCCTGGGCCGGCCGTAGACTTTCACCCCTCCACTTT CAWAGRRLSPLHF
NA TRBJ1-6 TRBV28 few TGTGCCAGCAGCCAGACCGCCGGTCCCGGTTCACCCCTCCACTTT CASSQTAGPGSPLHF
NA TRBJ1-6 TRBV6-5 NA TGTGCCAGCAACAAAGGGGGGCTCGGGCCTTCACCCCTCCACTTT CASNKGGLGPSPLHF
NA TRBJ2-7 TRBV7-2 NA TGTGCCAGCAGCTTATACGGGGCCGGCGAGCAGTACTTC CASSLYGAGEQYF
NA TRBJ1-3 TRBV7-8 NA TGTGCCAGCAGCAAAAGTCGGATAGGAAACACCATATATTTT CASSKSRIGNTIYF
NA TRBJ1-4 TRBV19 NA TGTGCCAGTAGTGGGGCAGAGCTAAATGAAAAACTGTTTTTT CASSGAELNEKLFF
TRBD2 TRBJ2-5 TRBV5-1 NA TGCGCCAGCAGCTTAGGAGCGGGAGTAGAGGAGACCCAGTACTTC CASSLGAGVEETQYF
NA TRBJ2-1 TRBV11-3 NA TGTGCCAGCAGCACTGCCGGGCAAAGCTCCTACAATGAGCAGTTCTTC CASSTAGQSSYNEQFF
NA TRBJ1-5 TRBV5-6 NA TGTGCCAGCAGCTTGAAACAGCGAAATCAGCCCCAGCATTTT CASSLKQRNQPQHF
NA TRBJ2-1 TRBV18 few TGTGCCAGCTCACCACGGCAGACGAGCTCCTACAATGAGCAGTTCTTC CASSPRQTSSYNEQFF
TRBD2 TRBJ2-3 TRBV3-1/TRBV3-2 NA TGTGCCAGCAGCCAAGACCCCTTCTTACTAGCGGGAGACACAGATACGCAGTATTTT CASSQDPFLLAGDTDTQYF
TRBD2 TRBJ2-7 TRBV6-5 NA TGTGCCAGCATTACTAGCGGGAGAGAGCAGTACTTC CASITSGREQYF
NA TRBJ2-3 TRBV11-2 few TGTGCCAGCAGCTTTCGGCTCTCTAGCACAGATACGCAGTATTTT CASSFRLSSTDTQYF
NA TRBJ1-1 TRBV30 NA TGTGCCTGGGGTAACGGGGAAGCTTTCTTT CAWGNGEAFF
NA TRBJ1-1 TRBV6-5 NA TGTGCCAGCAGTTACTCGACAGCGGCTGAAGCTTTCTTT CASSYSTAAEAFF
TRBD2 TRBJ2-5 TRBV28 NA TGTGCCAGCAGTAGACTTGCGGGGGGGATAGAGACCCAGTACTTC CASSRLAGGIETQYF
TRBD1 TRBJ2-1 TRBV3-1/TRBV3-2 few TGTGCCAGCAGCCACCTAATGGGACAGGGGTTCTACAATGAGCAGTTCTTC CASSHLMGQGFYNEQFF
TRBD1 TRBJ1-1 TRBV6-1 NA TGTGCCAGCAGTGACAGGGGGCGGAACACTGAAGCTTTCTTT CASSDRGRNTEAFF
NA TRBJ2-1 TRBV21-1 once TGTGCCAGCAGCAAAGCTAGCGGGATGGGCTCCTACAATGAGCAGTTCTTC CASSKASGMGSYNEQFF
NA TRBJ1-5 TRBV4-1 once TGCGCCAGCAGCCAAGCGGGAGAACAGCCCCAGCATTTT CASSQAGEQPQHF
NA TRBJ1-1 TRBV11-3 once TGTGCCAGCAGCTCCCACCGACAGAAACACACTGAAGCTTTCTTT CASSSHRQKHTEAFF
NA TRBJ1-5 TRBV30 NA TGTGCCTGGAGTACCCAGACCGATCAGCCCCAGCATTTT CAWSTQTDQPQHF
NA TRBJ1-1 TRBV3-1/TRBV3-2 NA TGTGCCAGCAGCCAGGCGAACACTGAAGCTTTCTTT CASSQANTEAFF
NA TRBJ2-1 TRBV3-1/TRBV3-2 NA TGTGCCAGCAGCCAAGAGTCCCAGACTGAGCAGTTCTTC CASSQESQTEQFF
NA TRBJ1-2 TRBV11-1 once TGTGCCAGCAGCCAGAACAGGGACGGCTACACCTTC CASSQNRDGYTF
NA TRBJ1-5 TRBV6-2/TRBV6-3 NA TGTGCCAGCAGTTACTCGGCAAGCAATCAGCCCCAGCATTTT CASSYSASNQPQHF
NA TRBJ2-3 TRBV19 few TGTGCCAGTATGGTCTCACCCAGCACAGATACGCAGTATTTT CASMVSPSTDTQYF
TRBD1 TRBJ1-4 TRBV18 NA TGTGCCAGCTCACCAGGGACAGCTAATGAAAAACTGTTTTTT CASSPGTANEKLFF
NA TRBJ2-7 TRBV5-1 few TGCGCCAGCAGCTTGGAATCGGACTACGAGCAGTACTTC CASSLESDYEQYF
NA TRBJ1-2 TRBV3-1/TRBV3-2 few TGTGCCAGCAGCCAAGCTGTAACAGGCTATGGCTACACCTTC CASSQAVTGYGYTF
NA TRBJ1-1 TRBV7-7 NA TGTGCTAGCAGCTTAAGAGGGCGATCTACTCCTGAAGCTTTCTTT CASSLRGRSTPEAFF